The rows below give T cell receptor beta chains drawn from one sample of a study of beta chain features in type 1 diabetes. Libraries were prepared by immunoSEQ multiplex PCR; TCRdb keeps only in-frame clonotypes and omits some of them. Here the sample spans more than 350,000 clones, approximately 10% being singletons. Input material: naive CD4+ T cells from blood. The receptors originated from a woman aged 18-29 years in good health. CDR3s include the opening cysteine and the closing phenylalanine or tryptophan. A D gene is named only where the DNA matches it firmly. Size is omitted from some rows. Given values are once, few, many or a class for expanded clones.

size: NA
J: TRBJ2-7
V: TRBV4-3
D: NA
CDR3: CASSQEHIASEQYF
DNA: TGCGCCAGCAGCCAAGAGCATATAGCGTCCGAGCAGTACTTC

size: NA
J: TRBJ1-1
V: TRBV19
D: NA
CDR3: CASSMDVTEAFF
DNA: TGTGCCAGTAGTATGGACGTGACTGAAGCTTTCTTT

size: few
J: TRBJ2-3
V: TRBV10-3
D: TRBD1
CDR3: CAISAGTGPDTQYF
DNA: TGTGCCATCAGTGCCGGGACAGGGCCAGATACGCAGTATTTT

size: NA
J: TRBJ1-4
V: TRBV7-9
D: NA
CDR3: CASSLTAATNEKLFF
DNA: TGTGCCAGCAGCCTGACAGCTGCAACTAATGAAAAACTGTTTTTT

size: few
J: TRBJ2-1
V: TRBV25-1
D: NA
CDR3: CASSQGSAYNEQFF
DNA: TGTGCCAGCAGCCAGGGGTCCGCCTACAATGAGCAGTTCTTC

size: few
J: TRBJ1-6
V: TRBV7-9
D: TRBD1
CDR3: CASSPGQGSFNSPLHF
DNA: TGTGCCAGCAGCCCGGGACAGGGGAGTTTTAATTCACCCCTCCACTTT

size: NA
J: TRBJ2-3
V: TRBV5-1
D: TRBD2
CDR3: CASSPLAGGKTDTQYF
DNA: TGCGCCAGCAGCCCACTAGCGGGGGGAAAAACAGATACGCAGTATTTT

size: few
J: TRBJ2-7
V: TRBV27
D: TRBD2
CDR3: CASSPWTSGYPSYEQYF
DNA: TGTGCCAGCAGTCCGTGGACTAGCGGGTACCCGTCCTACGAGCAGTACTTC

size: NA
J: TRBJ1-1
V: TRBV9
D: NA
CDR3: CASSVAGDPTEAFF
DNA: TGTGCCAGCAGCGTAGCTGGGGACCCCACTGAAGCTTTCTTT

size: NA
J: TRBJ1-1
V: TRBV15
D: NA
CDR3: CATSRERGEAFF
DNA: TGTGCCACCAGCAGAGAAAGGGGTGAAGCTTTCTTT

size: NA
J: TRBJ2-5
V: TRBV7-9
D: NA
CDR3: CASSLSGVKETQYF
DNA: TGTGCCAGCAGCTTATCGGGGGTAAAAGAGACCCAGTACTTC

size: few
J: TRBJ1-1
V: TRBV14
D: NA
CDR3: CASSASSNTEAFF
DNA: TGTGCCAGCAGCGCCTCGTCGAACACTGAAGCTTTCTTT

size: NA
J: TRBJ2-1
V: TRBV7-7
D: NA
CDR3: CASSKGSSSYNEQFF
DNA: TGTGCTAGCAGTAAAGGCTCGAGCTCCTACAATGAGCAGTTCTTC

size: few
J: TRBJ1-2
V: TRBV18
D: TRBD1
CDR3: CASSPQKGQGAGYTF
DNA: TGTGCCAGCTCACCGCAAAAGGGACAGGGGGCTGGCTACACCTTC

size: NA
J: TRBJ1-6
V: TRBV2
D: NA
CDR3: CASSEARAGSSYNSPLHF
DNA: TGTGCCAGCAGTGAAGCGCGGGCAGGGAGCTCCTATAATTCACCCCTCCACTTT